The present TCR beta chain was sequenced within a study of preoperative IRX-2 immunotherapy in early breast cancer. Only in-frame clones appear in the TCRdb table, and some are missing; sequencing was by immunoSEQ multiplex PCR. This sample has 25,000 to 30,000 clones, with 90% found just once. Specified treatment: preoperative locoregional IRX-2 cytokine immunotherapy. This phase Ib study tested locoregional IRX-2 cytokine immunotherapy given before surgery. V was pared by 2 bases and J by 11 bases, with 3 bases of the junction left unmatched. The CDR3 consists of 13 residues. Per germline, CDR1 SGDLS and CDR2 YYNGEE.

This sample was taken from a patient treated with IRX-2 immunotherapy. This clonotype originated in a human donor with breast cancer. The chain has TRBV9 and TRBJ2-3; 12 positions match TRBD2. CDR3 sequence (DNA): TGTGCCAGCAGCGTTCTAGCGGGGGGGTGGCAGTATTTT. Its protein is CASSVLAGGWQYF.